This TCR beta chain was sequenced in a study of cytomegalovirus exposure and HLA in healthy donors. Germline CDR1 and CDR2: SNHLY and FYNNEI. CDR3 size: 14 residues. V shed 7 bases, J shed 4 bases, and the junction held 3 bases outside the gene matches. Sampled while nominally healthy, donors likely had unrecorded immune exposures. Study results and limitations: In the analysis, some V segments, TRBV6-2 and TRBV6-3 included, were excluded as indistinguishable. Presence/absence analyses assumed roughly uniform sequencing depth across donors. Common viral pathogens were later found to be apparently linked to several of the most significant clusters.

A word on this clone: Its antigen is still unknown.

The PCR contained 60 Vbeta and 13 Jbeta primers. TCRdb keeps only in-frame clones here, not all; method: immunoSEQ multiplex PCR. The data show approximately 120,000 clones, 77% seen once. This TCR came from a woman aged 40-49 years in good health and CMV-seropositive. The source material was PBMCs. The chain has TRBV2 and TRBJ2-7; 14 positions agree with TRBD2. In DNA form, the CDR3 reads TGTGCCAGCACCGGGACTAGCGGGAGTTACGAGCAGTACTTC. This translates into CASTGTSGSYEQYF.